The clone carrying this T cell receptor beta chain was seen at least ten times. The sample comes from a study of blood T cells in healthy people across ages. A second roughly 6 to 11 cycle PCR used barcoded and J-beta primers. TCRdb recomputed calls from the 5' RACE reads with MiXCR, one row per CDR3 protein. The sample has hundreds of thousands of distinct CDR3 sequences; about 30% are singletons. The clonotype was recovered from a woman of 80 years or more in good health. Sequenced material: blood.

This chain's CDR3 is CSVSGRPAGYGYTF. The CDR3 DNA reads as TGCAGCGTCTCTGGGCGCCCGGCGGGCTATGGCTACACCTTC. The rearrangement uses TRBV29-1 and TRBJ1-2; D not certain. V shed 6 bases and J shed 4 bases, with 18 bases lying between them. CDR3 length: 14 residues. In germline, CDR1 is SQVTM, CDR2 ANQGSEA.